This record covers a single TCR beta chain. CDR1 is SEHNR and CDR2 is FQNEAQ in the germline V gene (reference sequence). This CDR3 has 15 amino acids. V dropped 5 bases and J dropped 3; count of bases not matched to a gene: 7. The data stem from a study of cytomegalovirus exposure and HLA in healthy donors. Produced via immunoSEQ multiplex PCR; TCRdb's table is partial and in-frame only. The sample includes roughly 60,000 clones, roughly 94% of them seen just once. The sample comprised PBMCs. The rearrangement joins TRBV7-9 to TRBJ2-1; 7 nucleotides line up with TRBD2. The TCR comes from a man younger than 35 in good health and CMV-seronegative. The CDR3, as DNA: TGTGCCAGCAGCGGCCTTCCTAGCGGCTACAATGAGCAGTTCTTC. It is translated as CASSGLPSGYNEQFF. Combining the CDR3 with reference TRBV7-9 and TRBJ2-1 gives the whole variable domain DTGVSQNPRHKITKRGQNVTFRCDPISEHNRLYWYRQTLGQGPEFLTYFQNEAQLEKSRLLSDRFSAERPKGSFSTLEIQRTEQGDSAMYLCASSGLPSGYNEQFFGPGTRLTVL.